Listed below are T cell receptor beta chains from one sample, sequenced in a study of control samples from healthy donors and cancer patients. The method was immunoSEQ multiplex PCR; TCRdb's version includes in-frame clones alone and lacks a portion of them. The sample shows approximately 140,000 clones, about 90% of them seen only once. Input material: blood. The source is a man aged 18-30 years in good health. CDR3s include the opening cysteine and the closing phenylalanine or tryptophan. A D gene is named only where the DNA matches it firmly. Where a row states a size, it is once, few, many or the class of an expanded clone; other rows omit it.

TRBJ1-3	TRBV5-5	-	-	CASSQPGTASGNTIYF	TGTGCCAGCAGCCAGCCTGGGACTGCCTCTGGAAACACCATATATTTT
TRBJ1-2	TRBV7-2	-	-	CASSLGPGPQPNYGYTF	TGTGCCAGCAGCTTGGGTCCGGGGCCTCAACCTAACTATGGCTACACCTTC
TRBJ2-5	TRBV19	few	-	CASSMLAQGQETQYF	TGTGCCAGTAGTATGCTCGCTCAGGGCCAAGAGACCCAGTACTTC
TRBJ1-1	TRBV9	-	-	CASSSPGGHRGTEAFF	TGTGCCAGCAGCTCCCCGGGGGGACATCGGGGCACTGAAGCTTTCTTT
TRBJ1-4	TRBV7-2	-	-	CASSSQRSLNEKLFF	TGTGCCAGCAGCTCACAGCGGAGCCTTAATGAAAAACTGTTTTTT
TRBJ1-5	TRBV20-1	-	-	CSASDGQPQHF	TGCAGTGCTAGTGATGGTCAGCCCCAGCATTTT
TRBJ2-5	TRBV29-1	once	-	CSCFAQETQYF	TGCAGCTGCTTCGCTCAAGAGACCCAGTACTTC
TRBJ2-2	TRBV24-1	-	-	CATSDPTRQPNTGELFF	TGTGCCACCAGTGACCCGACTAGACAGCCGAACACCGGGGAGCTGTTTTTT
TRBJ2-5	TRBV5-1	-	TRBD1	CASSRGQGPQETQYF	TGCGCCAGCAGCCGGGGACAGGGGCCACAAGAGACCCAGTACTTC
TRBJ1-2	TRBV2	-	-	CASSADSNYGYTF	TGTGCCAGCAGTGCCGACAGTAACTATGGCTACACCTTC